The entry below describes one T cell receptor beta chain. Its antigen is not known. This entry is derived from a study of CD8 T cells in ankylosing spondylitis. Regarding the study as a whole: There was reportedly significant enrichment of clones that were disease-linked in matched ankylosing spondylitis synovial fluid. There was a TCR beta motif, made of several highly homologous variants, that appeared characteristic of ankylosing spondylitis blood.

V lost 1 base and J 3 bases, leaving 25 bases between the germline ends. CDR1 is DFQATT, CDR2 SNEGSKA, per germline (reference sequence). This CDR3 spans 19 amino acids. Quantitative barcoded 5'-RACE was used to prepare TCR beta libraries. TCRdb fed the 5' RACE reads into MiXCR, producing one record per CDR3 protein. The table shows about 190,000 distinct CDR3 sequences, with around 13% occurring only once. Sequencing was performed on blood, either unsorted or a sorted T cell fraction (not recorded which). The rearrangement links TRBV20-1 to TRBJ2-1; D not certain. The source is a female donor with ankylosing spondylitis or in good health (not recorded which). The CDR3 loop reads CSARGTEFWSPKFYNEQFF. CDR3 coding DNA: TGCAGTGCTAGAGGAACGGAATTCTGGTCCCCCAAATTCTACAATGAGCAGTTCTTC.